These T cell receptor beta chains were read from a single sample in a study of blood T cell repertoires in COVID-19. Only in-frame clones appear in the TCRdb table, and some are missing; sequencing was by immunoSEQ multiplex PCR. The data hold a few hundred thousand clones, with 85% observed a single time. Sample: peripheral blood. The receptors were sampled from a man between 45 and 60 years old with active or convalescent COVID-19. Each CDR3 is given with its conserved first and last residue. The D gene is left open where the match is weak. Some rows have no size entry. The others give once, few or many, or a class for an expanded clone.

v_call	j_call	d_call	clone_size	cdr3_aa	cdr3_nt
TRBV15	TRBJ2-2	TRBD1	-	CATSRDTLDSTGGLFGTGELFF	TGTGCCACCAGCAGAGACACCCTTGATTCGACAGGGGGCTTATTTGGGACCGGGGAGCTGTTTTTT
TRBV7-9	TRBJ2-2	-	-	CASSLGSGDTGELFF	TGTGCCAGCAGCTTAGGTTCGGGGGACACCGGGGAGCTGTTTTTT
TRBV7-2	TRBJ2-6	-	once	CASSLYSGSGANVLTF	TGTGCCAGCAGCTTATATTCAGGGTCCGGGGCCAACGTCCTGACTTTC
TRBV9	TRBJ2-5	-	-	CASSVSDTARETQYF	TGTGCCAGCAGCGTATCGGACACCGCCCGAGAGACCCAGTACTTC
TRBV19	TRBJ2-6	-	-	CASKIAGANVLTF	TGTGCCAGTAAAATCGCTGGGGCCAACGTCCTGACTTTC
TRBV28	TRBJ1-5	TRBD1	once	CASSFSSAGQGQPQHF	TGTGCCAGCAGTTTCAGTAGCGCGGGACAGGGTCAGCCCCAGCATTTT
TRBV7-9	TRBJ2-5	TRBD2	once	CASSPGLAEETQYF	TGTGCCAGCAGCCCCGGACTAGCGGAAGAGACCCAGTACTTC
TRBV5-1	TRBJ2-4	-	once	CASSSEAAKNIQYF	TGCGCCAGCAGCTCCGAGGCGGCCAAAAACATTCAGTACTTC
TRBV19	TRBJ2-1	-	-	CASSRGGLGNNEQFF	TGTGCCAGTAGTAGAGGGGGTTTGGGAAACAATGAGCAGTTCTTC
TRBV15	TRBJ1-4	-	-	CATRPGEQNEKLFF	TGTGCCACCAGACCGGGGGAACAGAATGAAAAACTGTTTTTT
TRBV11-3	TRBJ2-1	-	-	CASSFAGTTYNEQFF	TGTGCCAGCAGTTTTGCCGGGACAACTTACAATGAGCAGTTCTTC
TRBV11-2	TRBJ1-3	-	-	CASSFTESPRSTIYF	TGTGCCAGCAGCTTCACGGAATCTCCAAGGAGCACCATATATTTT
TRBV5-1	TRBJ1-1	TRBD1	once	CASSDGTGLTAFF	TGCGCCAGCAGCGACGGGACAGGTCTTACGGCTTTCTTT
TRBV25-1	TRBJ2-3	TRBD1	-	CASSEGQGMSDTQYF	TGTGCCAGCAGTGAGGGACAGGGCATGTCAGATACGCAGTATTTT
TRBV27	TRBJ1-1	-	-	CASSGGTGRTFF	TGTGCCAGCAGTGGAGGGACGGGAAGAACTTTCTTT
TRBV9	TRBJ1-3	-	few	CASSVDPEIDRTGNTIYF	TGTGCCAGCAGCGTAGATCCAGAGATCGACAGAACTGGAAACACCATATATTTT
TRBV14	TRBJ1-3	-	few	CASSQDPLGRISGNTIYF	TGTGCCAGCAGCCAAGACCCACTTGGGAGGATAAGTGGAAACACCATATATTTT
TRBV10-3	TRBJ2-3	TRBD1	-	CAISPGQGQDTQYF	TGTGCCATCAGTCCGGGACAGGGTCAAGATACGCAGTATTTT
TRBV5-4	TRBJ1-2	-	-	CASSPGGLSSAYGYTF	TGTGCCAGCAGCCCGGGCGGGCTCTCTTCGGCTTATGGCTACACCTTC
TRBV7-2	TRBJ2-1	-	-	CASSLEPGDEQFF	TGTGCCAGCAGCTTAGAACCGGGGGATGAGCAGTTCTTC
TRBV10-3	TRBJ1-5	-	-	CAIRPDGSQPQHF	TGTGCCATCAGACCCGACGGGTCTCAGCCCCAGCATTTT
TRBV2	TRBJ1-1	TRBD1	-	CASTNDRVGSRAFF	TGTGCCAGCACTAATGACAGGGTAGGTTCACGCGCTTTCTTT
TRBV27	TRBJ1-6	TRBD1	-	CASSLDFDRGRSPLHF	TGTGCCAGCAGTTTAGATTTCGACAGGGGACGTTCACCCCTCCACTTT
TRBV5-1	TRBJ2-7	-	-	CASSLAASVTYEQYF	TGCGCCAGCAGCTTGGCCGCTAGCGTAACCTACGAGCAGTACTTC
TRBV9	TRBJ2-1	-	-	CASSVSSGINPYNEQFF	TGTGCCAGCAGCGTTAGTAGCGGTATTAACCCATACAATGAGCAGTTCTTC
TRBV7-9	TRBJ1-5	-	-	CASSFMADNQPQHF	TGTGCCAGCAGCTTCATGGCAGACAATCAGCCCCAGCATTTT
TRBV5-1	TRBJ1-1	-	-	CASSLDGRFTEAFF	TGCGCCAGCAGCCTAGACGGCAGATTCACTGAAGCTTTCTTT
TRBV28	TRBJ2-2	-	-	CASSLGGTGTGELFF	TGTGCCAGCAGTTTAGGGGGCACGGGGACCGGGGAGCTGTTTTTT
TRBV2	TRBJ1-2	-	-	CASSPGDEYGYTF	TGTGCCAGCAGTCCAGGGGACGAATATGGCTACACCTTC
TRBV6-5	TRBJ2-7	TRBD2	-	CASSPSGRAYEQYF	TGTGCCAGCAGTCCTAGCGGGAGGGCTTACGAGCAGTACTTC
TRBV19	TRBJ2-7	TRBD2	-	CASSIGGRGYEQYF	TGTGCCAGTAGTATCGGGGGGAGAGGCTACGAGCAGTACTTC
TRBV29-1	TRBJ1-1	TRBD1	few	CSASKGQGMNTEAFF	TGCAGCGCTTCTAAAGGACAGGGGATGAACACTGAAGCTTTCTTT
TRBV12-5	TRBJ1-1	-	-	CASGLNRGGTEAFF	TGTGCTAGTGGTTTGAATCGGGGGGGGACTGAAGCTTTCTTT
TRBV28	TRBJ2-7	TRBD2	once	CASSLSGRIDEQYF	TGTGCCAGCAGTTTGAGCGGGAGGATCGACGAGCAGTACTTC
TRBV7-2	TRBJ1-1	-	-	CASSSIRDTMNTEAFF	TGTGCCAGCAGCTCCATCCGGGACACCATGAACACTGAAGCTTTCTTT
TRBV4-1	TRBJ2-1	TRBD1	-	CASSRGPGSYNEQFF	TGCGCCAGCAGCAGGGGGCCCGGCTCCTACAATGAGCAGTTCTTC
TRBV30	TRBJ2-1	-	-	CAWGRTVSSYNEQFF	TGTGCCTGGGGCAGGACAGTCAGCTCCTACAATGAGCAGTTCTTC
TRBV29-1	TRBJ2-7	-	-	CSVAEGGYEQYF	TGCAGCGTTGCTGAAGGGGGCTACGAGCAGTACTTC
TRBV6-6	TRBJ1-5	TRBD1	once	CASSPRSNTGGIQPQHF	TGTGCCAGCAGTCCCAGGTCGAATACAGGGGGCATTCAGCCCCAGCATTTT
TRBV3-1/TRBV3-2	TRBJ1-1	-	few	CASGAGGWTEAFF	TGTGCCAGCGGGGCCGGGGGGTGGACTGAAGCTTTCTTT
TRBV19	TRBJ2-1	-	-	CASSADKAEQFF	TGTGCCAGTAGTGCCGACAAGGCTGAGCAGTTCTTC